The present T cell receptor beta chain was sequenced within a study of blood T cell repertoires in COVID-19. The wider study: Sites in the United States, Italy and Spain provided acute and convalescent COVID-19 samples. In each case, the material was cDNA or gDNA derived from T cells, B-cell-depleted T cells, or PBMCs.

Original methodology: Amplification of reference gene primers was used by the study to estimate nucleated cell counts. Sequencing was performed with immunoSEQ multiplex PCR; in TCRdb, only in-frame clones are kept and a portion is missing. Clone size and V and J calls were adopted from that table, with D and trimming inferred from the DNA. The top ten hold 3% to 3.5% of the sample, which has 130,000 to 150,000 clones, roughly four fifths seen once. Germline V gene data show CDR1 as MRHNA and CDR2 as SNTAGT. Unmatched junction bases numbered 9, after V lost 3 bases and J lost 3 bases. The length of the CDR3 is 17 residues.

The clonotype was recovered from an elderly woman with acute or convalescent COVID-19. Sample: peripheral blood. The chain joins TRBV6-4 to TRBJ2-3, with 10 bases aligning to TRBD1. The chain's CDR3 is CASSEKGDRGPTDTQYF. The CDR3 DNA sequence: TGTGCCAGCAGTGAAAAAGGTGACAGGGGGCCGACAGATACGCAGTATTTT.